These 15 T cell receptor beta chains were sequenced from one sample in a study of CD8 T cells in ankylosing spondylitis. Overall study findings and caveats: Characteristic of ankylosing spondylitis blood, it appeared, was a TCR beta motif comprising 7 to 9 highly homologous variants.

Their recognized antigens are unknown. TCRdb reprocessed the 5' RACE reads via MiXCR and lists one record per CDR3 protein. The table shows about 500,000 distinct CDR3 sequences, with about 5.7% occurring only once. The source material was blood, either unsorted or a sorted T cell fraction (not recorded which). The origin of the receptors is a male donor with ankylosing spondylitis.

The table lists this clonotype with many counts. The CDR3 region has the DNA TGCAGCGTTGGCTGGGACCGCAGCCTGCAGTACTTC. Its translation: CSVGWDRSLQYF. The rearrangement links TRBV29-1 to TRBJ2-7; D tentatively fits TRBD1 or TRBD2 (5 bases each). The CDR3 is 12 residues long. Germline V lookup: CDR1 SQVTM, CDR2 ANQGSEA. V was pared by 4 bases and J by 9 bases, with 16 bases between.

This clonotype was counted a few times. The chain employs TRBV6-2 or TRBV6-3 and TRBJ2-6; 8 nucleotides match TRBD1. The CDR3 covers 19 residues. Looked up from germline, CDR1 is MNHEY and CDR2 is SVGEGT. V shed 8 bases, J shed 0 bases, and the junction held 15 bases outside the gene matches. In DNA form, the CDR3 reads TGTGCCAGCGTTTCTCCTCGGGACAGGTGGAGCTCTGGGGCCAACGTCCTGACTTTC. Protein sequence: CASVSPRDRWSSGANVLTF.

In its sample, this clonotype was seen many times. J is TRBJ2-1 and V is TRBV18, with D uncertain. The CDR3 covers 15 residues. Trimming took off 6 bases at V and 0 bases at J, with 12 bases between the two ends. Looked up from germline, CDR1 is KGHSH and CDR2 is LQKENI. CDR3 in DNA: TGTGCCAGCTCCCTGACTTCGTTCTCCTACAATGAGCAGTTCTTC. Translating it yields CASSLTSFSYNEQFF. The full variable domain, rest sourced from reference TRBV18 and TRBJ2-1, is NAGVMQNPRHLVRRRGQEARLRCSPMKGHSHVYWYRQLPEEGLKFMVYLQKENIIDESGMPKERFSAEFPKEGPSILRIQQVVRGDSAAYFCASSLTSFSYNEQFFGPGTRLTVL.

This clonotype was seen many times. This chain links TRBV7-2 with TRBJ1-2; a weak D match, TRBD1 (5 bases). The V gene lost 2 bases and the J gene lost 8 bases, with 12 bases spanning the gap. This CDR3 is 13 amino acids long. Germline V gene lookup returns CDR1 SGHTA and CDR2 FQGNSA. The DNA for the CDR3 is TGTGCCAGCAGCTTACGCAGGGCGGACGGCTACACCTTC. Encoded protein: CASSLRRADGYTF.

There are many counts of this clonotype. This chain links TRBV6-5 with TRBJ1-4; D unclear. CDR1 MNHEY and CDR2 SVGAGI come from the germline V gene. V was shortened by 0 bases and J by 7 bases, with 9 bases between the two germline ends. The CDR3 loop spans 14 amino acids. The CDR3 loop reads CASSYSKPGEKLFF. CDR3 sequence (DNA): TGTGCCAGCAGTTACTCGAAGCCGGGTGAAAAACTGTTTTTT.

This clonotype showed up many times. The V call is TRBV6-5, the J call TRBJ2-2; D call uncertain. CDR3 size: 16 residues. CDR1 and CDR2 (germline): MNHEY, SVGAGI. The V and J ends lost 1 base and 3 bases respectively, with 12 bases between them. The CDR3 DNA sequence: TGTGCCAGCAGTTACTATGGCAACGGATACACCGGGGAGCTGTTTTTT. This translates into CASSYYGNGYTGELFF.

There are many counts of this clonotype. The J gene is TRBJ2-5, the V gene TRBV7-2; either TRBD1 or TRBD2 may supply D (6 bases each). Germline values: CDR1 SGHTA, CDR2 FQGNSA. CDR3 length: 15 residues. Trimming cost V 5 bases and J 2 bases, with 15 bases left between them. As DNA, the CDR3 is TGTGCCAGCAGCCGCGGGACACGCATACAAGAGACCCAGTACTTC. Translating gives CASSRGTRIQETQYF.

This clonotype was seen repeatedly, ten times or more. CDR3 sequence reads: CAISGSRTGLGNSPLHF. As DNA, the CDR3 is TGTGCCATCAGTGGCTCGAGGACAGGGCTAGGAAATTCACCCCTCCACTTT. The chain links TRBV10-3 to TRBJ1-6; TRBD1 matches at 8 bases. The length of the CDR3 is 17 residues. Germline-derived CDR1 and CDR2 are ENHRY and SYGVKD. J lost 7 bases, V lost 4 bases, and 12 bases had no gene match.

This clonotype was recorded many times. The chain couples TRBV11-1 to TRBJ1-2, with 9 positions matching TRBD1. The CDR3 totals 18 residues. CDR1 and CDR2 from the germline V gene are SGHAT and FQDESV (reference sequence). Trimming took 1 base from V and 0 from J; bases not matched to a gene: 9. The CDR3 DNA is TGTGCCAGCAGCTTAGGGACAGGGGCCGAAAACGCTAACTATGGCTACACCTTC. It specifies CASSLGTGAENANYGYTF.

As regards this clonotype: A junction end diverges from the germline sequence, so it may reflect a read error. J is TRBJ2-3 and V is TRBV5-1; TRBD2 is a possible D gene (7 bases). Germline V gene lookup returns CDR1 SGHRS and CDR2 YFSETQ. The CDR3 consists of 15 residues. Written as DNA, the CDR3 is TGCGCCAGCAGCCAGAGGGGGGGCGGAACAGATACGCATTATTTT. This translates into CASSQRGGGTDTHYF.

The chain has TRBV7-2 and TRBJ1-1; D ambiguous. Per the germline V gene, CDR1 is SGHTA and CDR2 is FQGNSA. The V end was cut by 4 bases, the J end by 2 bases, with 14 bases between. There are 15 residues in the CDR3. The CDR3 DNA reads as TGTGCCAGCAGCTCAGCACTGGCCAGAAACACTGAAGCTTTCTTT. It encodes CASSSALARNTEAFF.

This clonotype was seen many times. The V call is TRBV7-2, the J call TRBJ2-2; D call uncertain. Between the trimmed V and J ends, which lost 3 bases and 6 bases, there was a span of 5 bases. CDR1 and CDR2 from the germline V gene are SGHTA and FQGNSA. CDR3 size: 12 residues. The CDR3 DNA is TGTGCCAGCAGCTTTGTACCCGGGGAGCTGTTTTTT. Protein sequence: CASSFVPGELFF.

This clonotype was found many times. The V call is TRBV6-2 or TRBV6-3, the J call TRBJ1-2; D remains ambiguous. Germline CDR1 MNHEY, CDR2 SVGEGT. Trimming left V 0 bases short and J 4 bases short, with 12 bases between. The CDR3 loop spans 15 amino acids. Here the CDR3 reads CASSYSAVTGYGYTF. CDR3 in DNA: TGTGCCAGCAGTTACTCTGCGGTCACCGGCTATGGCTACACCTTC.

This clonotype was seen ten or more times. CDR3 region: CSVRGWGVGRETQYF. For the CDR3, the DNA is TGCAGCGTTCGAGGATGGGGGGTCGGGAGAGAGACCCAGTACTTC. The rearrangement uses TRBV29-1 and TRBJ2-5, with TRBD2 as a possible D gene (6 bases). Germline loops: CDR1 SQVTM, CDR2 ANQGSEA. This CDR3 is built from 15 residues. V gave up 5 bases and J gave up 4 bases, with 20 bases separating them.

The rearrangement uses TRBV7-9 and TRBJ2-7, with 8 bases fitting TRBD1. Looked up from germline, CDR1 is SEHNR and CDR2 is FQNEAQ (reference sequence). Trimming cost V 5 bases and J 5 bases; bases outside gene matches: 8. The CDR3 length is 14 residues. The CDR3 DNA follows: TGTGCCAGCAGCCCCCAGAGGGACAGGAACGAGCAGTACTTC. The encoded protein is CASSPQRDRNEQYF.